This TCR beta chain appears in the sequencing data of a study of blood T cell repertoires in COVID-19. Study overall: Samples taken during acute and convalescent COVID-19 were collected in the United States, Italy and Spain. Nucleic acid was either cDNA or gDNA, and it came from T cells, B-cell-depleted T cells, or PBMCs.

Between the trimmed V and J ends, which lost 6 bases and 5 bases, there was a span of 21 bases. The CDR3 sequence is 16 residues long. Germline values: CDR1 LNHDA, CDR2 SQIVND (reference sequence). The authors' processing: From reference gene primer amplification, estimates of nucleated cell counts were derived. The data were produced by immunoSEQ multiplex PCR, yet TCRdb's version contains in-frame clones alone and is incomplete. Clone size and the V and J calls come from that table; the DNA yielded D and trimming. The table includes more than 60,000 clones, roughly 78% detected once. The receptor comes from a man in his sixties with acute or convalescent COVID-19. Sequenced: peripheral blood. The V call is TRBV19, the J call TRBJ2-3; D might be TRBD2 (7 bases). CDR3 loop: CASRTEGGQGIDTQYF. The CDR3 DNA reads TGTGCCAGTAGGACCGAGGGGGGGCAGGGAATAGATACGCAGTATTTT.